This T cell receptor beta chain was identified during a study of blood T cell repertoires in COVID-19. Overall study context: Sources were T cells, B-cell-depleted T cells, or PBMCs; the material itself was cDNA or gDNA.

The germline V and J ends were trimmed by 10 bases and 5 bases, with 12 bases remaining between them. The CDR3 sequence is 13 residues long. Germline V gene lookup returns CDR1 MNHEY and CDR2 SVGAGI. In the authors' methods: The assay estimated nucleated cells by amplifying reference gene primers. Repertoires were generated with immunoSEQ multiplex PCR, while TCRdb's copy carries only in-frame clones and drops some. V, J and clone size reflect that table, while D and trimming were determined from the DNA. The table has some 340,000 clones, over 90% seen once; the top ten hold around 3.9%. Individuals aged about 18 to 95 years were recruited from about two dozen US areas. Which cohort a participant joined came from the clinical history participants gave.

The receptor was isolated from a woman in her thirties who had been exposed to COVID-19. The chain combines TRBV6-5 with TRBJ1-6; a possible D gene is TRBD1 (6 bases). Sequenced material: PBMCs or T cells enriched from blood (not recorded which). The CDR3 loop reads CAIQGLNNSPLHF. Written as DNA, the CDR3 is TGTGCCATTCAGGGGCTAAATAATTCACCCCTCCACTTT.